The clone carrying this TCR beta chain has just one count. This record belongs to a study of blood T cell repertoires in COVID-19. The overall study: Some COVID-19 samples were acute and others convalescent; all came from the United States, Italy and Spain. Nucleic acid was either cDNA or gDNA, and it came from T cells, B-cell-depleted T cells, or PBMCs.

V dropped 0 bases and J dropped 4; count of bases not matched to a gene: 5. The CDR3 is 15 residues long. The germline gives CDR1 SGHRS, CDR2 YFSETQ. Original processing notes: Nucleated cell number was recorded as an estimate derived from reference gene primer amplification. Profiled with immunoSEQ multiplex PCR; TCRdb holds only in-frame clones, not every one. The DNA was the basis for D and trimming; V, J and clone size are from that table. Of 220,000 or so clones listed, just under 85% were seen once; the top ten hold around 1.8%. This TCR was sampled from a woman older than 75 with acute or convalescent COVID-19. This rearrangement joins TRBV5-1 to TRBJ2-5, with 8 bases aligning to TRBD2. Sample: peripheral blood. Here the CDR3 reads CASSLVGLEGETQYF. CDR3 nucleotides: TGCGCCAGCAGCTTGGTGGGACTAGAAGGAGAGACCCAGTACTTC. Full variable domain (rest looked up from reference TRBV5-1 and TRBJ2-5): KAGVTQTPRYLIKTRGQQVTLSCSPISGHRSVSWYQQTPGQGLQFLFEYFSETQRNKGNFPGRFSGRQFSNSRSEMNVSTLELGDSALYLCASSLVGLEGETQYFGPGTRLLVL.